The sequence of this T cell receptor beta chain was determined in a study of Graves' ophthalmopathy and Graves' hyperthyroidism. About the research overall: Peripheral blood sampling preceded any treatment and occurred at initial diagnosis.

Study-wide findings and caveats: Discrimination between ophthalmopathy and stable hyperthyroidism by a 13-signature model showed approximately 89% sensitivity and less than 84% specificity.

Notes on this clonotype: Its antigen is unknown.

The CDR3 contains 14 residues. Trimming removed 6 bases from V and 2 bases from J; junction bases left unmatched: 8. Looked up from germline, CDR1 is DFQATT and CDR2 is SNEGSKA (reference sequence). The authors amplified TCR beta CDR3 regions, and they did so from RNA transcripts for repertoire sequencing. The first round was an RT-PCR with HTBI primers, and the second round was a multiplex PCR. TCRdb processed the multiplex PCR reads anew with MiXCR; each CDR3 protein has one entry. Of 350,000 to 450,000 distinct CDR3 sequences in the sample, 20% to 25% were seen once. Hyperthyroidism was new, under 2 months, in patients aged 18 to 65.

This chain connects TRBV20-1 to TRBJ2-7, with 9 bases identical to TRBD1. Sequenced sample: peripheral blood. The sequence was collected from a woman aged 18 to 35 with stable Graves' hyperthyroidism. CDR3 in amino acids: CSAPRTGEAYEQYF. CDR3 sequence (DNA): TGCAGTGCCCCTAGGACAGGGGAGGCCTACGAGCAGTACTTC.